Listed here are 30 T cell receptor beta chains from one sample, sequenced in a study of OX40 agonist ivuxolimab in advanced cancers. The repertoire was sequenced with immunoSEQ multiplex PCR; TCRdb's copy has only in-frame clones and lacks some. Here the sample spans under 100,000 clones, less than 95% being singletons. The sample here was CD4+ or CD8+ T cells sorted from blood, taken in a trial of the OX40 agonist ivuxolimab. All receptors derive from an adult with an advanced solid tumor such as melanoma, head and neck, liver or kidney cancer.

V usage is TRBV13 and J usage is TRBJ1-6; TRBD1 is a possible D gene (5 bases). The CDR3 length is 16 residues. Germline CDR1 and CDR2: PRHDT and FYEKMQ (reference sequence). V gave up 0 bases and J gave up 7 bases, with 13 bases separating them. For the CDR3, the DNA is TGTGCCAGCAGCTTAGGGGGGGTTTCCTCAAATTCACCCCTCCACTTT. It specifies CASSLGGVSSNSPLHF.

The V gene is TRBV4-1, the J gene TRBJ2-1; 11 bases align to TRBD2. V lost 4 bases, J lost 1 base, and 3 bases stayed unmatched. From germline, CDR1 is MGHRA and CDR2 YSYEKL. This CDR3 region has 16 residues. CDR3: CASSLLAGGSYNEQFF. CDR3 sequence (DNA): TGCGCCAGCAGCCTTCTAGCGGGGGGATCCTACAATGAGCAGTTCTTC.

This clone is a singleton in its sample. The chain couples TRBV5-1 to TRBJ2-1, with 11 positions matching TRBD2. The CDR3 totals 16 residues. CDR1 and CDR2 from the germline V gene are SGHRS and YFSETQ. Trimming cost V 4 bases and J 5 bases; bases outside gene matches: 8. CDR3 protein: CASSPLLAGGHNEQFF. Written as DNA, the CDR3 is TGCGCCAGCAGCCCGCTGCTAGCGGGGGGTCACAATGAGCAGTTCTTC. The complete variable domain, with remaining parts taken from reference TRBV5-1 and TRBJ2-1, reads KAGVTQTPRYLIKTRGQQVTLSCSPISGHRSVSWYQQTPGQGLQFLFEYFSETQRNKGNFPGRFSGRQFSNSRSEMNVSTLELGDSALYLCASSPLLAGGHNEQFFGPGTRLTVL.

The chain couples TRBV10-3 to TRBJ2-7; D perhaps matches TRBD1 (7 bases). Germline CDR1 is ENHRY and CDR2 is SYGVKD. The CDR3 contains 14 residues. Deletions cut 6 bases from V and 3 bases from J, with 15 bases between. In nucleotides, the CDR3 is TGTGCCATCAGGGCAGGGGGGATCGGCTACGAGCAGTACTTC. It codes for CAIRAGGIGYEQYF.

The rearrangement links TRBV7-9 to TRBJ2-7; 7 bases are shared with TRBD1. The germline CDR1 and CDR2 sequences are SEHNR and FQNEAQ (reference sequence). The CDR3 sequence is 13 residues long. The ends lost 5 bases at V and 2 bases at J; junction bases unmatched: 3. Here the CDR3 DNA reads TGTGCCAGCAGCCACAGGGGAACCTACGAGCAGTACTTC. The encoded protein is CASSHRGTYEQYF.

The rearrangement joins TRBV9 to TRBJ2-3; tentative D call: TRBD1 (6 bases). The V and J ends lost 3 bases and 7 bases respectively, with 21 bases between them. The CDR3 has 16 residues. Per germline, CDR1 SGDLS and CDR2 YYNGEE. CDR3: CASSAHPGHAANTQYF. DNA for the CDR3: TGTGCCAGCAGCGCTCATCCGGGACACGCAGCTAATACGCAGTATTTT.

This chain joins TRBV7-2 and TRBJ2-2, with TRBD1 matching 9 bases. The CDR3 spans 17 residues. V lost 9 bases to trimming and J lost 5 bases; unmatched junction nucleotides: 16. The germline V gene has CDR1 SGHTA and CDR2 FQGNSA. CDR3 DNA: TGTGCCAGGCTAGAGGGGCCACAGGGGGCTGGGACCGGGGAGCTGTTTTTT. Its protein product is CARLEGPQGAGTGELFF.

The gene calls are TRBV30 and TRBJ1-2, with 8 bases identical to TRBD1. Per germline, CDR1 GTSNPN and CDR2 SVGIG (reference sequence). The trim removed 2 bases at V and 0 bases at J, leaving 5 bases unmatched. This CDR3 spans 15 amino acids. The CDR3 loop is CAWSPQGAPNYGYTF. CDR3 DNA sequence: TGTGCCTGGAGTCCTCAGGGGGCGCCTAACTATGGCTACACCTTC.

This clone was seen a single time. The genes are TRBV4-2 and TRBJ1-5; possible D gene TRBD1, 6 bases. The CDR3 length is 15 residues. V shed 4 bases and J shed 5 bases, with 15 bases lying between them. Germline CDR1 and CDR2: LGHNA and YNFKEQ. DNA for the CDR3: TGTGCCAGCAGCCTCTCCCAGACAGGATATCAGCCCCAGCATTTT. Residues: CASSLSQTGYQPQHF.

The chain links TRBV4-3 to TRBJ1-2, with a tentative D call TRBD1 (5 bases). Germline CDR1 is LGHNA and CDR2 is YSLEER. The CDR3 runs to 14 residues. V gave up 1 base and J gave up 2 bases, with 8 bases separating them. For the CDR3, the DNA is TGCGCCAGCAGCCAAGCGGCAGGGAACTATGGCTACACCTTC. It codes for CASSQAAGNYGYTF.

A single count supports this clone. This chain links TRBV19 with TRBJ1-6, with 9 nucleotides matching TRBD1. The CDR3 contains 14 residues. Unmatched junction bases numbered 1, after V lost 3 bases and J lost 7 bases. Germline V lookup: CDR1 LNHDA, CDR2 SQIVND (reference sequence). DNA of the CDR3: TGTGCCAGTAGTATGGGACAGGGAAATTCACCCCTCCACTTT. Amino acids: CASSMGQGNSPLHF.

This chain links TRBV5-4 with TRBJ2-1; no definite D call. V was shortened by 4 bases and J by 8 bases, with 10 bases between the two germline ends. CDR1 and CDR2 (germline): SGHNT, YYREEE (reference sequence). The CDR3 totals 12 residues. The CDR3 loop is CASSVGWDEQFF. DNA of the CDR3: TGTGCCAGCAGCGTCGGCTGGGATGAGCAGTTCTTC.

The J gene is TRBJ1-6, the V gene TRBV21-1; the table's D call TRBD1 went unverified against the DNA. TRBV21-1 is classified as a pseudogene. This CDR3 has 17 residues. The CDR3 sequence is CASSKEMTGTYNSPLHF. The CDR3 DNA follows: TGTGCCAGCAGTAAAGAGATGACAGGCACCTATAATTCACCCCTCCACTTT.

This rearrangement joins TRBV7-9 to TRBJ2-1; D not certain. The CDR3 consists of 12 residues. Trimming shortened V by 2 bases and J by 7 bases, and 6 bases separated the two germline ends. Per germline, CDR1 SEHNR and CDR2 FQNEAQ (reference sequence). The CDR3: CASSLSTNEQFF. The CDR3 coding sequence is TGTGCCAGCAGCTTAAGCACGAATGAGCAGTTCTTC.

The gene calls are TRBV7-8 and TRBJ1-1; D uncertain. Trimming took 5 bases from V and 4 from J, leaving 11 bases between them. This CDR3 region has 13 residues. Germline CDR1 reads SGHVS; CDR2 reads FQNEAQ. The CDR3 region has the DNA TGTGCCAGCAGCCAATTCAAGGTCACTGAAGCTTTCTTT. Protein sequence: CASSQFKVTEAFF.

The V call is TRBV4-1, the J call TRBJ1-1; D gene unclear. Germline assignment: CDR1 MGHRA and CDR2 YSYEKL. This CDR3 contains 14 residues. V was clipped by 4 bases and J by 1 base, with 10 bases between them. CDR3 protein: CASSLSGGNTEAFF. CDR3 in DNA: TGCGCCAGCAGCCTTTCGGGCGGGAACACTGAAGCTTTCTTT.

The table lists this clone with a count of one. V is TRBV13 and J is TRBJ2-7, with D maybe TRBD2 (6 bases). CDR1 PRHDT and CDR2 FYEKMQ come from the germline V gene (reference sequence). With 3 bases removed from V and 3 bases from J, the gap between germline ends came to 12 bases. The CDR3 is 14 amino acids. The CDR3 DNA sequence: TGTGCCAGCAGCTTGGGGGACTCGAACTACGAGCAGTACTTC. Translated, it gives CASSLGDSNYEQYF.

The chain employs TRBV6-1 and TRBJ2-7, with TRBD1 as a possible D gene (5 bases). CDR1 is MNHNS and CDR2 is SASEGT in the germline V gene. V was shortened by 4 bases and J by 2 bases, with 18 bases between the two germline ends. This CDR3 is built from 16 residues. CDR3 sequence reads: CASSAGRGSPTYEQYF. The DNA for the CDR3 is TGTGCCAGCAGTGCCGGAAGGGGTTCTCCTACCTACGAGCAGTACTTC.

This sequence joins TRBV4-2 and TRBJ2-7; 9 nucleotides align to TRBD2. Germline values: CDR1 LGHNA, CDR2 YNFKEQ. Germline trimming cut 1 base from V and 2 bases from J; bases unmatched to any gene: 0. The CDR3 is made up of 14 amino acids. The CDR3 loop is CASSQGGGAYEQYF. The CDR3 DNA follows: TGTGCCAGCAGCCAAGGCGGGGGGGCCTACGAGCAGTACTTC.

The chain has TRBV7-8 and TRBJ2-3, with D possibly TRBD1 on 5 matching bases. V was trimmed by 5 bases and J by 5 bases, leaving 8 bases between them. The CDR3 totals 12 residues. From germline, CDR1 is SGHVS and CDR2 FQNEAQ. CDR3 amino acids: CASSPQGDTQYF. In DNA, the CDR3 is TGTGCCAGCAGCCCGCAGGGAGATACGCAGTATTTT.

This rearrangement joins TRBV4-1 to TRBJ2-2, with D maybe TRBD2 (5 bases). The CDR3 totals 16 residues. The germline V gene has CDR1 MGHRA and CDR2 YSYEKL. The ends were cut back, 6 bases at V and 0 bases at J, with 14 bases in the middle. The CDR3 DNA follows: TGCGCCAGCAGTAATGTTAGGACTTCGAACACCGGGGAGCTGTTTTTT. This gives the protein CASSNVRTSNTGELFF.

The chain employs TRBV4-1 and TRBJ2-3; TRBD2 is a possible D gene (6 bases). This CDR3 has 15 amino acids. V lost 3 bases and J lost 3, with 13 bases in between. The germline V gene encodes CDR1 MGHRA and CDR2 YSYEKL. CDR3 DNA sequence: TGCGCCAGCAGCCAGGGTCGGCGGGAAACAGATACGCAGTATTTT. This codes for CASSQGRRETDTQYF.

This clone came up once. CDR3: CASSPSFADTQYF. DNA for the CDR3: TGTGCCAGCAGCCCGTCCTTCGCAGATACGCAGTATTTT. This chain links TRBV5-6 with TRBJ2-3; no clear D gene. CDR3 length equals 13 residues. Germline V lookup: CDR1 SGHDT, CDR2 YYEEEE. Trimming removed 4 bases from V and 4 bases from J, with 10 bases in between.

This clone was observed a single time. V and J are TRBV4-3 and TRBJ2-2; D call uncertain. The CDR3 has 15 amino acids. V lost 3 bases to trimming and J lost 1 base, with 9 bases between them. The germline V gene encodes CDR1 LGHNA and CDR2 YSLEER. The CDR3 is CASSQLTENTGELFF. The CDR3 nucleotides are TGCGCCAGCAGCCAGTTAACAGAGAACACCGGGGAGCTGTTTTTT.

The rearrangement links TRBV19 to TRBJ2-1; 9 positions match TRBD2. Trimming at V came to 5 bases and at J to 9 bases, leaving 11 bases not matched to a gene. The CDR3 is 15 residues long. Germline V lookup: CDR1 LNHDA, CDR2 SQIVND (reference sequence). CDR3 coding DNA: TGTGCCAGTAGTCCGAGTGGCGGGGGGGCCGGTGAGCAGTTCTTC. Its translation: CASSPSGGGAGEQFF.

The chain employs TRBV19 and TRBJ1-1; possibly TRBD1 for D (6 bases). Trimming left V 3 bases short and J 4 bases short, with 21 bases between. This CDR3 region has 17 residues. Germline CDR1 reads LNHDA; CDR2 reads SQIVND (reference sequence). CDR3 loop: CASSIPEGGVWGTEAFF. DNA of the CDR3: TGTGCCAGTAGTATCCCCGAAGGGGGGGTATGGGGCACTGAAGCTTTCTTT.

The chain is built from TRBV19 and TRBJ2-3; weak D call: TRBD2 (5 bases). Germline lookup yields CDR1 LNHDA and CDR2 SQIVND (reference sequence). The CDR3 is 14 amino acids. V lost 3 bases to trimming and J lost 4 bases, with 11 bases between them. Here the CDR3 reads CASSIVLAADTQYF. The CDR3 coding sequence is TGTGCCAGTAGTATTGTGCTAGCCGCAGATACGCAGTATTTT.

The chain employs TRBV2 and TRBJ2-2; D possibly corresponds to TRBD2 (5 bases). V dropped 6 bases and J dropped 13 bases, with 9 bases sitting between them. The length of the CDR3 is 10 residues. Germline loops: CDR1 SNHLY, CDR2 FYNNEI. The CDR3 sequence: CASRTEGLFF. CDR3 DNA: TGTGCCAGCAGAACCGAGGGGCTGTTTTTT.

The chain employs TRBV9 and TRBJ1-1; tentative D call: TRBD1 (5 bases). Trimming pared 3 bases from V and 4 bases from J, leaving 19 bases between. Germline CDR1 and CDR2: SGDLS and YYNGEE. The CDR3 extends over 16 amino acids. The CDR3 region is CASSARAGGRGTEAFF. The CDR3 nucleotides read TGTGCCAGCAGCGCTCGGGCCGGGGGACGGGGCACTGAAGCTTTCTTT.

CDR3 residues: CSVEAVGDSPYEQYF. The CDR3, as DNA: TGCAGCGTTGAAGCGGTGGGGGACTCACCCTACGAGCAGTACTTC. The rearrangement joins TRBV29-1 to TRBJ2-7, with D tentatively TRBD2 (6 bases). V lost 1 base and J lost 2, with 15 bases in between. The CDR3 sequence is 15 residues long. Germline V gene sequence: CDR1 SQVTM, CDR2 ANQGSEA.